Sequencing of this T cell receptor (beta chain) was carried out in a study of T cells in Graves' hyperthyroidism and ophthalmopathy. Study-level information: Peripheral blood was drawn at first diagnosis, prior to all treatment.

Regions amplified from RNA transcripts were the TCR beta CDR3 regions. RT-PCR in the first round (using the HTBI primer set) targeted the TCR CDR3. Using its own MiXCR run on the multiplex PCR reads, TCRdb lists one record per CDR3 protein. The sample lists some 600,000 distinct CDR3 sequences; about 15% were seen once. First hyperthyroidism diagnosis is when the blood sample was obtained, before any ophthalmopathy symptoms. The V end was cut by 1 base, the J end by 5 bases, with 16 bases between. Per the germline V gene, CDR1 is SGHRS and CDR2 is YFSETQ. CDR3 length: 15 amino acids. As to this clonotype: As yet, its antigen is unknown.

Overall study findings and caveats: Expanded thyroid clonotypes (above 0.001) were mostly also found in blood.

Input material: blood. This sequence joins TRBV5-1 and TRBJ2-7; D is ambiguous. This receptor was identified in a woman under 40 with Graves' hyperthyroidism that later progressed to Graves' ophthalmopathy. The DNA for the CDR3 is TGCGCCAGCAGCTTGTCGGGTTGGCCAAACGACGAGCAGTACTTC. Translation: CASSLSGWPNDEQYF.